This TCR beta chain comes out of a study of glioma-infiltrating T cells. This clonotype was observed at least ten times. TCR alpha and beta CDR3 regions were amplified from RNA using iRepertoire nested multiplex PCR. TCRdb processed the multiplex PCR reads anew with MiXCR; each CDR3 protein has one entry. The sample contains about 89,000 distinct CDR3 sequences, around a quarter of which appear only once. V lost 3 bases, J lost 6 bases, and 14 bases lay in between. Germline values: CDR1 LGHDT, CDR2 YNNKEL (reference sequence). The CDR3 has 15 residues. This receptor was taken from a human donor with low-grade glioma or glioblastoma, undergoing nonglioma brain surgery, or in good health (not recorded which). The sequenced sample consisted of glioma tissue, nonneoplastic brain tissue, or PBMCs (not recorded which). J is TRBJ2-2 and V is TRBV3-1, with D perhaps TRBD1 (6 bases). CDR3: CASSQRQTGAGELFF. As DNA, the CDR3 is TGTGCCAGCAGCCAGCGACAGACAGGAGCCGGGGAGCTGTTTTTT.